Below are 17 T cell receptor beta chains sequenced from a single sample in a study of cytomegalovirus exposure and HLA in healthy donors. Researchers ran the PCR with 60 Vbeta and 13 Jbeta primers. Assay: immunoSEQ multiplex PCR; the TCRdb copy retains only in-frame clones and omits some. The sample lists approximately 100,000 clones, around 85% seen once, with 6.5% to 9% in the top ten. The sequenced sample was PBMCs. The receptors were gathered from a man in his forties in good health and CMV-seropositive.

V gene TRBV5-4 combines with J gene TRBJ1-2; 10 bases line up with TRBD1. Trimming removed 0 bases from V and 6 bases from J; junction bases left unmatched: 8. The germline V gene encodes CDR1 SGHNT and CDR2 YYREEE (reference sequence). The CDR3 covers 16 residues. The CDR3 protein is CASSLVGQGPGHGYTF. Here the CDR3 DNA reads TGTGCCAGCAGCTTGGTGGGACAGGGGCCCGGGCATGGCTACACCTTC.

This clone has more than one count but fewer than ten. This chain joins TRBV4-1 and TRBJ2-3; 13 bases line up with TRBD2. V shed 4 bases, J shed 4 bases, and the junction held 8 bases outside the gene matches. Germline V gene data show CDR1 as MGHRA and CDR2 as YSYEKL. This CDR3 has 17 residues. CDR3 nucleotides: TGCGCCAGCAGCCTCAGACTAGCGGGGGGATTTTCAGATACGCAGTATTTT. It encodes CASSLRLAGGFSDTQYF.

The V call is TRBV19, the J call TRBJ2-5; 7 bases match TRBD2. The J call is uncertain, as TRBJ2-7 better fits the DNA end. From germline, CDR1 is LNHDA and CDR2 SQIVND (reference sequence). CDR3 length: 13 amino acids. CDR3 coding DNA: TGTGCCAGTAGCGGGACTACCTCCTACGAGCAGTACTTC. Translated: CASSGTTSYEQYF.

The chain recombines TRBV2 with TRBJ2-7; D might be TRBD2 (6 bases). This CDR3 is 15 amino acids long. V was pared by 4 bases and J by 2 bases, with 15 bases between. Germline V CDR1 and CDR2: SNHLY, FYNNEI. The DNA for the CDR3 is TGTGCCAGCAGTGTGGTTGTCGGCGGGACCTACGAGCAGTACTTC. It codes for CASSVVVGGTYEQYF.

This sequence joins TRBV25-1 and TRBJ2-5; D is possibly TRBD1 (8 bases). The V gene's germline CDR1 is MGHDK and CDR2 SYGVNS. This CDR3 is 12 amino acids long. With 5 bases removed from V and 11 bases from J, the gap between germline ends came to 15 bases. DNA for the CDR3: TGTGCCAGCAGTCGGACAGGGAGGGAGCAGTACTTC. It translates to CASSRTGREQYF. Together with reference TRBV25-1 and TRBJ2-5, the CDR3 gives the full variable domain: EADIYQTPRYLVIGTGKKITLECSQTMGHDKMYWYQQDPGMELHLIHYSYGVNSTEKGDLSSESTVSRIRTEHFPLTLESARPSHTSQYLCASSRTGREQYFGPGTRLLVL.

V is TRBV7-2 and J is TRBJ2-5; TRBD2 agrees at 10 bases. TRBJ2-7 matches the DNA end more closely, so the J call is doubtful. The CDR3 is made up of 17 amino acids. Per the germline V gene, CDR1 is SGHTA and CDR2 is FQGNSA. The CDR3 bases are TGTGCCAGCAGCTTAGATTCGGCTAGCGGGAGAGTATACGAGCAGTACTTC. It codes for CASSLDSASGRVYEQYF.

This clone showed up just once. The gene calls are TRBV9 and TRBJ2-7; the D gene is possibly TRBD2 (5 bases). TRBJ2-5 explains the end of the DNA better; the J call may be wrong. The CDR3 consists of 12 residues. Per the germline V gene, CDR1 is SGDLS and CDR2 is YYNGEE. CDR3 bases: TGTGCCAGCAGCGTAGAGCGGGAGACCCAGTACTTC. It encodes CASSVERETQYF.

The genes are TRBV28 and TRBJ2-7; D is possibly TRBD2 (5 bases). The CDR3 runs to 14 residues. Trimming left V 6 bases short and J 5 bases short, with 17 bases between. CDR1 MDHEN and CDR2 SYDVKM come from the germline V gene. The CDR3 loop reads CASSSGSPTDEQYF. For the CDR3, the DNA is TGTGCCAGCAGCTCGGGATCTCCGACGGACGAGCAGTACTTC.

The genes are TRBV7-2 and TRBJ2-1, with 10 bases lining up with TRBD2. Germline V lookup: CDR1 SGHTA, CDR2 FQGNSA. CDR3 length equals 14 residues. Trimming at V came to 2 bases and at J to 8 bases, leaving 3 bases not matched to a gene. CDR3: CASSLTSGIDEQFF. The CDR3 DNA reads TGTGCCAGCAGCTTAACTAGCGGGATCGATGAGCAGTTCTTC.

The genes are TRBV28 and TRBJ2-5; tentatively, D is TRBD1 (6 bases). The DNA end is more similar to TRBJ2-7, so the J call may be wrong. Germline values: CDR1 MDHEN, CDR2 SYDVKM. The CDR3 extends over 17 amino acids. The CDR3 region has the DNA TGTGCCAGCAGTTCCCTGACAGGTCCCACCACCACCTACGAGCAGTACTTC. This gives the protein CASSSLTGPTTTYEQYF.

The chain couples TRBV29-1 to TRBJ2-7, with D possibly matching TRBD2 (5 bases). The ends were cut back, 0 bases at V and 6 bases at J, with 9 bases in the middle. Germline V lookup: CDR1 SQVTM, CDR2 ANQGSEA. There are 12 residues in the CDR3. The CDR3, as DNA: TGCAGCGTTGAAGATCTGCGGGCCGAGCAGTACTTC. Amino acid sequence: CSVEDLRAEQYF.

Remarks on this clone: One end of the junction fails to match germline, which may point to a read error. This chain uses TRBV7-7 with TRBJ2-5; D perhaps matches TRBD2 (6 bases). The germline CDR1 and CDR2 sequences are SSHAT and FNYEAQ (reference sequence). CDR3 length: 14 amino acids. The CDR3 DNA follows: TGTGCTAGCAGCTTGGGGAATGGGAGGGAGACCCAGTACTTC. It codes for CASSLGNGRETQYF.

The chain joins TRBV14 to TRBJ2-5; 11 nucleotides match TRBD1. Germline V gene sequence: CDR1 SGHDN, CDR2 FVKESK. V shed 2 bases and J 3 bases; nucleotides not matched to a gene: 14. The CDR3 extends over 19 amino acids. CDR3 bases: TGTGCCAGCAGCCAACACCTCACCGGGACAGGGGGGGCCAAAGAGACCCAGTACTTC. Encoded protein: CASSQHLTGTGGAKETQYF.

This clone turned up a few times. The chain carries TRBV19 and TRBJ2-1; 10 bases map to TRBD2. Per germline, CDR1 LNHDA and CDR2 SQIVND (reference sequence). The CDR3 loop spans 14 amino acids. V shed 7 bases and J 6 bases; nucleotides not matched to a gene: 6. CDR3 coding DNA: TGTGCCAGTACCCCAGCGGGAGGGCTCAATGAGCAGTTCTTC. Protein sequence: CASTPAGGLNEQFF.

V is TRBV28 and J is TRBJ1-4; D gene unclear. V shed 5 bases and J shed 10 bases, with 8 bases lying between them. The CDR3 is 11 amino acids. Per the germline V gene, CDR1 is MDHEN and CDR2 is SYDVKM. CDR3 protein: CASSVTGKLFF. CDR3 nucleotide sequence: TGTGCCAGCAGTGTGACTGGAAAACTGTTTTTT. Drawing the rest from reference TRBV28 and TRBJ1-4, the complete variable domain is DVKVTQSSRYLVKRTGEKVFLECVQDMDHENMFWYRQDPGLGLRLIYFSYDVKMKEKGDIPEGYSVSREKKERFSLILESASTNQTSMYLCASSVTGKLFFGSGTQLSVL.

The chain recombines TRBV2 with TRBJ2-1, with 9 bases identical to TRBD2. The CDR3 loop spans 15 amino acids. Germline V gives CDR1 SNHLY, CDR2 FYNNEI. The trim removed 2 bases at V and 9 bases at J, leaving 8 bases unmatched. The CDR3 nucleotides are TGTGCCAGCAGTGAATTTGATAGCGGGGGTTTTGAGCAGTTCTTC. Protein sequence: CASSEFDSGGFEQFF.

The CDR3, as DNA: TGTGCCAGCAGCCCCGCTACTAGCGGGGGGGCCCGGACCGGGGAGCTGTTTTTT. It specifies CASSPATSGGARTGELFF. The V and J genes are TRBV5-5 and TRBJ2-2; 13 bases align to TRBD2. CDR1 is SGHKS and CDR2 is YYEKEE in the germline V gene (reference sequence). CDR3 size: 18 residues. The V and J ends lost 4 bases and 5 bases, in that order; junction bases with no gene match: 11.